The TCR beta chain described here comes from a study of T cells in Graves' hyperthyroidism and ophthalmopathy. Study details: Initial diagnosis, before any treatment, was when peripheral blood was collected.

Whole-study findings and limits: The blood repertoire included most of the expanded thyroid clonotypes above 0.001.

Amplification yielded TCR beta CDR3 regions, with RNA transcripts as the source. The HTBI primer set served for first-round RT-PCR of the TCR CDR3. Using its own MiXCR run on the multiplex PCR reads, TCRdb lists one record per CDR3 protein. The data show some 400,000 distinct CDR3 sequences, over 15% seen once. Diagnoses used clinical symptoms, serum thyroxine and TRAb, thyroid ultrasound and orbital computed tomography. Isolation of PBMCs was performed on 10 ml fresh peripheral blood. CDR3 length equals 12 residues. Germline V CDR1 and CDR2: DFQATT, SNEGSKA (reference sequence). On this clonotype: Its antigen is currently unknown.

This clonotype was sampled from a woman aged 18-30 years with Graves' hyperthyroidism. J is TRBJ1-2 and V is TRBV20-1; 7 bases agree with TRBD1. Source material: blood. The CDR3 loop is CTATGSGYGYTF. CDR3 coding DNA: TGCACCGCGACAGGGTCTGGCTATGGCTACACCTTC.